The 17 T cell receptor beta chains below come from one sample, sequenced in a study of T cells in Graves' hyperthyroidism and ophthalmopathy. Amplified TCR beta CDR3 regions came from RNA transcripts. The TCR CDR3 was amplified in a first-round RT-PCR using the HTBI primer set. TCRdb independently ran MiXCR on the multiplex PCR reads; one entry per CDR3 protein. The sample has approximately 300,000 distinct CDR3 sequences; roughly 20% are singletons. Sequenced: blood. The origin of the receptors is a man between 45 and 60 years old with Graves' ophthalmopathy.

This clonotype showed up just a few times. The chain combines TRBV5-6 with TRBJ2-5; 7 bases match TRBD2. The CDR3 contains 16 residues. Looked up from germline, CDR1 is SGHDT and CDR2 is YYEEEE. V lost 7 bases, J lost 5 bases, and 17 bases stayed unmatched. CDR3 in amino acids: CASVPGGPGSPETQYF. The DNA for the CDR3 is TGTGCCAGCGTCCCGGGGGGTCCGGGCTCCCCGGAGACCCAGTACTTC.

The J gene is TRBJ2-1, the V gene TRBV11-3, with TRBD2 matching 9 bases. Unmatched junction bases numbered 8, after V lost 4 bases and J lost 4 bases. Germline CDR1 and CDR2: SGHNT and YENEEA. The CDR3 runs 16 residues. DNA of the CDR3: TGTGCCAGCAGCTCAAACTGGGCGGGAGGGTACAATGAGCAGTTCTTC. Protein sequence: CASSSNWAGGYNEQFF.

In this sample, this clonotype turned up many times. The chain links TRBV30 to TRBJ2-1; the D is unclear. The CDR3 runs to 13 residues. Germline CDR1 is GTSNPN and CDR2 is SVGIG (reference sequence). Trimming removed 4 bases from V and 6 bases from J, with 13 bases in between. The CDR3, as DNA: TGTGCCTGGAATTCGGCACATGGCAATGAGCAGTTCTTC. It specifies CAWNSAHGNEQFF.

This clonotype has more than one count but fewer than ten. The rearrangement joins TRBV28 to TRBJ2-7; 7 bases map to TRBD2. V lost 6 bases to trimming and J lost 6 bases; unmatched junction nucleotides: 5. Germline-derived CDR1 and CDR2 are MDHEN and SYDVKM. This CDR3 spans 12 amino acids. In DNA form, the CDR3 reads TGTGCCAGCAGACTATCTAGCGGCGAGCAGTACTTC. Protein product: CASRLSSGEQYF.

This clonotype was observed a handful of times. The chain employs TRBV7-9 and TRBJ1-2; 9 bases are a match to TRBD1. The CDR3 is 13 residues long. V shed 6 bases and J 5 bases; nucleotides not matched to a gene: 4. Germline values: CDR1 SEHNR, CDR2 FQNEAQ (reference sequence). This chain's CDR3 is CASSHDRGYGYTF. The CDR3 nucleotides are TGTGCCAGCAGTCACGACAGGGGGTATGGCTACACCTTC.

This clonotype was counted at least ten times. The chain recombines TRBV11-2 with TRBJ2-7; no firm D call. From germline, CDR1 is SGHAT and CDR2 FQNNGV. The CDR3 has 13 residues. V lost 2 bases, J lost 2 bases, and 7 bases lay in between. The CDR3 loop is CASSLTVTYEQYF. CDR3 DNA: TGTGCCAGCAGCTTAACCGTAACCTACGAGCAGTACTTC.

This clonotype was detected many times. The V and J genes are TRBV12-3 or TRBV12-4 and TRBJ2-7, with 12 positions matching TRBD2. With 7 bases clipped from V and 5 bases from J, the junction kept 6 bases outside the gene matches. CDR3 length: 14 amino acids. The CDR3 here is CASTLAGGPNEQYF. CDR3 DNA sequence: TGTGCCAGCACCCTAGCGGGAGGGCCCAACGAGCAGTACTTC.

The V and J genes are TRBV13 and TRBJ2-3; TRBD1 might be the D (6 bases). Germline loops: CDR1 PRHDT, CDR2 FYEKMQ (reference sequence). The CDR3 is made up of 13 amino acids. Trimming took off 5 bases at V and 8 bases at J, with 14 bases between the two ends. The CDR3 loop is CASSVRQVGTQYF. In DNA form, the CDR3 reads TGTGCCAGCAGCGTCCGACAGGTCGGTACGCAGTATTTT.

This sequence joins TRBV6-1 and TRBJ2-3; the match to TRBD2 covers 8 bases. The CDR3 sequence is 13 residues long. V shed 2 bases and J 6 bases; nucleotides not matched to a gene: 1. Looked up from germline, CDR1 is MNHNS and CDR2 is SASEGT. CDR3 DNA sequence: TGTGCCAGCAGTGAAAGACTAGCGGATACGCAGTATTTT. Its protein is CASSERLADTQYF.

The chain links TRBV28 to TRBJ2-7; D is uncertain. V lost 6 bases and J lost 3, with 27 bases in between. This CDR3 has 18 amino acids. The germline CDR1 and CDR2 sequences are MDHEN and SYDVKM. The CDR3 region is CASRRITDQPPRDYEQYF. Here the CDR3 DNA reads TGTGCCAGCAGGAGGATCACGGACCAGCCTCCCCGCGACTACGAGCAGTACTTC.

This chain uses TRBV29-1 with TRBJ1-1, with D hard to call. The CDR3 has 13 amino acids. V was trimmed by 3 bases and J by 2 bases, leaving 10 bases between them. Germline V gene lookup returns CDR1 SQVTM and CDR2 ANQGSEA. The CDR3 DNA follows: TGCAGCGTTGATCGTCAGCTAAACACTGAAGCTTTCTTT. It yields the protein CSVDRQLNTEAFF.

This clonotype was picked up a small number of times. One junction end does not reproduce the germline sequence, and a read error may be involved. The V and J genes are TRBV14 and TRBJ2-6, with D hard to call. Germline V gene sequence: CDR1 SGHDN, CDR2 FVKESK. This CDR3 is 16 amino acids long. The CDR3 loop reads CASRQGKGIGANVLTF. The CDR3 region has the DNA TGTGCCAGCAGACAAGGGAAAGGGATAGGGGCCAACGTCCTGACTTTC.

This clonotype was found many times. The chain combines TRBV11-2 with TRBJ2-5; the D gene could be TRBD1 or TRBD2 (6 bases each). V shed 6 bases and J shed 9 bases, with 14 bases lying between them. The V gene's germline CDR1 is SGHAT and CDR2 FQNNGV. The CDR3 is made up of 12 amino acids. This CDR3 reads CASSTGTGAQYF. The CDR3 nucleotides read TGTGCCAGCAGTACAGGGACTGGGGCCCAGTACTTC.

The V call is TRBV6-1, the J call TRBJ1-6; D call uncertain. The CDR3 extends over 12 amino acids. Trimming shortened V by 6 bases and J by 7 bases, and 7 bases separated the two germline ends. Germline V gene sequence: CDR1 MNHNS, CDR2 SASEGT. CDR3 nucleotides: TGTGCCAGCAGGCCGACGAATTCACCCCTCCACTTT. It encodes CASRPTNSPLHF.

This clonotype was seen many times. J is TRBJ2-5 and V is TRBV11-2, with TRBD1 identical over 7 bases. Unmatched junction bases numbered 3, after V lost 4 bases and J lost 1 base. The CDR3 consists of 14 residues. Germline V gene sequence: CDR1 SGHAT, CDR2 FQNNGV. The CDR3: CASSSTGVQETQYF. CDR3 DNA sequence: TGTGCCAGCAGCTCAACAGGGGTCCAAGAGACCCAGTACTTC.

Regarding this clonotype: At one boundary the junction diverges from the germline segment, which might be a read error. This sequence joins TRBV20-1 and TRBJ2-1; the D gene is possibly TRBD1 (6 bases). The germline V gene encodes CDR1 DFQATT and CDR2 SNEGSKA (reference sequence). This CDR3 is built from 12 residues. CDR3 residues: CSANRVYSEQFF. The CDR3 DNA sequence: TGCAGTGCTAACAGGGTGTACAGTGAGCAGTTCTTC.

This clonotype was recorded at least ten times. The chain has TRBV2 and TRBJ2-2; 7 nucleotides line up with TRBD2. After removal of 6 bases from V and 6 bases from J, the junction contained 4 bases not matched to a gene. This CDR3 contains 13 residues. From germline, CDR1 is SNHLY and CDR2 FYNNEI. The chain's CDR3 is CASSPAGAGELFF. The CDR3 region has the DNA TGTGCCAGCAGCCCGGCGGGGGCCGGGGAGCTGTTTTTT.